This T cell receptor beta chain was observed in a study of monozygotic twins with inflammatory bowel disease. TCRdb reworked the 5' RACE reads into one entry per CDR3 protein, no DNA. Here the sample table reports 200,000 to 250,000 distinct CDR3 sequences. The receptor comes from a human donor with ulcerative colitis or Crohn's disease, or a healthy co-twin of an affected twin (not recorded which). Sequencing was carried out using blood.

This CDR3 is CASIRGGTGFYYNEQFF. This sequence joins TRBV6-1 and TRBJ2-1; TCRdb lists TRBD1, though no DNA is available to test this call. CDR1 is MNHNS and CDR2 is SASEGT in the germline V gene. The CDR3 runs to 17 residues.